Listed here is a single TCR beta chain. The data derive from a study of cytotoxic CD8 clonotypes in ibrutinib-treated CLL. Repertoires were generated with immunoSEQ multiplex PCR, while TCRdb's copy carries only in-frame clones and drops some. The profile shows about 130,000 clones, 80% to 90% of them singletons. Germline CDR1 SGHRS, CDR2 YFSETQ. This CDR3 comprises 15 residues. Deletions cut 1 base from V and 1 base from J, with 8 bases between. V is TRBV5-1 and J is TRBJ2-2; D may be TRBD1 (6 bases). Sequencing used PBMCs, obtained after 24 months of ibrutinib treatment. This TCR derives from a human donor with chronic lymphocytic leukemia. The CDR3 loop is CASSLTGKNTGELFF. In DNA form, the CDR3 reads TGCGCCAGCAGCTTGACAGGGAAGAACACCGGGGAGCTGTTTTTT.